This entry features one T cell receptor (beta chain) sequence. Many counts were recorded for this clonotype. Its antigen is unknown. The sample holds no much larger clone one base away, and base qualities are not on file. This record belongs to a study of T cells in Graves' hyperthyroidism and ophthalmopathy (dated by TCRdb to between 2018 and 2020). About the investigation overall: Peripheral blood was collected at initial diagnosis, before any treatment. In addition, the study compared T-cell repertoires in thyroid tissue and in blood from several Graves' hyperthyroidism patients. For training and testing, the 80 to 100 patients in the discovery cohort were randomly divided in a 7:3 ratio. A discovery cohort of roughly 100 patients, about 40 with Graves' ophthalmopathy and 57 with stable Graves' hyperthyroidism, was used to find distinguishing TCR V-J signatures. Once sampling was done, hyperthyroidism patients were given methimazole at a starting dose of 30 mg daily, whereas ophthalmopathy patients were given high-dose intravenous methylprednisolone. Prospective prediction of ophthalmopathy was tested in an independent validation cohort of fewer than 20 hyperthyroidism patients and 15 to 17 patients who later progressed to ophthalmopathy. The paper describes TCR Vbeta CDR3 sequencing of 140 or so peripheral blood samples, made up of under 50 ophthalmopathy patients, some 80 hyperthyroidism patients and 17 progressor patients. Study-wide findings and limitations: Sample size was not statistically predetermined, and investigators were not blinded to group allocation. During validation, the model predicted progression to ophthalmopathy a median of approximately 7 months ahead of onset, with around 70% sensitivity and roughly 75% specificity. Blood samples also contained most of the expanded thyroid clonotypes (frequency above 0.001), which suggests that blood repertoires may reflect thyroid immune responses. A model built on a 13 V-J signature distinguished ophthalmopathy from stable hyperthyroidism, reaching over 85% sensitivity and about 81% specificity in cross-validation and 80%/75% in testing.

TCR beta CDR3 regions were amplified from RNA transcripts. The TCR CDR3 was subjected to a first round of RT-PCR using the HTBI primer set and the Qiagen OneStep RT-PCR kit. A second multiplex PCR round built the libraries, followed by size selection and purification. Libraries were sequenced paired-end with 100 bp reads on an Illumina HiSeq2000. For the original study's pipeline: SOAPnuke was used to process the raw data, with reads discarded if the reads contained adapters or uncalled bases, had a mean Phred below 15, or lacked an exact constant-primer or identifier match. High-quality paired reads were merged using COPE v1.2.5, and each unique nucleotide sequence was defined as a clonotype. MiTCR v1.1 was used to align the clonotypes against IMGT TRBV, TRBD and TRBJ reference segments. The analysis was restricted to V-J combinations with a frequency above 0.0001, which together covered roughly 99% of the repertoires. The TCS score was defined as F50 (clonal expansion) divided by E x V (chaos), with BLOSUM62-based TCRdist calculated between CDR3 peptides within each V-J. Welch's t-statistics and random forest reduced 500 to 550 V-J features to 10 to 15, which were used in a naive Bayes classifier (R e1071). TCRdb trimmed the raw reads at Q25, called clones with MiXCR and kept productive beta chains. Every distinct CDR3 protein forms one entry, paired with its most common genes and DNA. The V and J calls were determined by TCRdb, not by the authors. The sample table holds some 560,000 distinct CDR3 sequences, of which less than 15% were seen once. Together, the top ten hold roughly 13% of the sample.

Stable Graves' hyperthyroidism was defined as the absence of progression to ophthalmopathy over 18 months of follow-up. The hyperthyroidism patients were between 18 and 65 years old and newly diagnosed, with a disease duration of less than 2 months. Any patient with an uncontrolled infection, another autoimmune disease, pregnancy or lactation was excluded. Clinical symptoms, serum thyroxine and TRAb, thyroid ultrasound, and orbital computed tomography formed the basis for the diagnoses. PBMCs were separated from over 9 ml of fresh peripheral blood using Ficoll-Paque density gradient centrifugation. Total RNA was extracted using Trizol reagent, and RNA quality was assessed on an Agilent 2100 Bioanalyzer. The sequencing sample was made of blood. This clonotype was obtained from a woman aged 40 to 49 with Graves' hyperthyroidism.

DNA sequence: TGTGCCTGGAGCTTTCGGAACATGAGGTCACCCCTCCACTTT. It specifies CAWSFRNMRSPLHF. Recombination linked TRBV30 to TRBJ1-6; the D gene lacks a confident call. V loses 3 bases of germline sequence and J loses 10 bases, and the interval between the two ends is 16 bases. Including cysteine and phenylalanine, the CDR3 has 14 amino acids. The retained sequence is limited to the CDR3, 42 bases, with the frame set at the first base. The germline V gene (reference sequence) specifies GTSNPN as CDR1 and SVGIG as CDR2.